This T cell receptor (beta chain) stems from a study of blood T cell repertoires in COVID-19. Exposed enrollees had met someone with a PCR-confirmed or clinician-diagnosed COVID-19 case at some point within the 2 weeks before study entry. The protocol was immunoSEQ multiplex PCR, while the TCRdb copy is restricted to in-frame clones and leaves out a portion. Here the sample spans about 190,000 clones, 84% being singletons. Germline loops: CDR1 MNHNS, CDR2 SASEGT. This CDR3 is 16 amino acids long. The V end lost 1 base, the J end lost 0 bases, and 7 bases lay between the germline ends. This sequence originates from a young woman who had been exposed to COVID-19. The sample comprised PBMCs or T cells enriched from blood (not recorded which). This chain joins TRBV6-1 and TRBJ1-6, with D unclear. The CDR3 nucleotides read TGTGCCAGCAGTGAAGACAGAAACTCCTATAATTCACCCCTCCACTTT. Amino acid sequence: CASSEDRNSYNSPLHF.